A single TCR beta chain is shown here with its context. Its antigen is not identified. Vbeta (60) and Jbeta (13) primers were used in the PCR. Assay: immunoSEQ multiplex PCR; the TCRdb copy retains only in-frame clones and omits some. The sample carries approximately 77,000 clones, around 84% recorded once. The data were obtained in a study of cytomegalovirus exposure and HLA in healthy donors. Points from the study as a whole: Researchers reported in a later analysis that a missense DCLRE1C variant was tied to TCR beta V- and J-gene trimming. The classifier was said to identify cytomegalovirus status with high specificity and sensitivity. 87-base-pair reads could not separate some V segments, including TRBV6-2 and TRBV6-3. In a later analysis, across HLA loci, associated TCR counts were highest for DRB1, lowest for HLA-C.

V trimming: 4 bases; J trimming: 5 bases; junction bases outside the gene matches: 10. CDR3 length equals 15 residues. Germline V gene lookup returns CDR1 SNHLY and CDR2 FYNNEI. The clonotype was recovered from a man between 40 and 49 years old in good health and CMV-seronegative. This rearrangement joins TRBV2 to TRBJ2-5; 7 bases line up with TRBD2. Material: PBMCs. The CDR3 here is CASSVSRTSGETQYF. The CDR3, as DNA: TGTGCCAGCAGTGTTTCCCGGACTAGTGGGGAGACCCAGTACTTC.